This TCR beta chain came from a study of shared clonotypes between healthy human individuals. Study observations and caveats: Shared clonotypes across all four donors exceeded non-shared ones in generation probability. Rarefaction indicated that sorted-subset sequencing remained incomplete although depth was large.

Every immunoSEQ plate was one replicate of a subset's evenly spread DNA. Original analysis: ImmunoSEQ only sent back junction sequences with no quality scores, so filtering was done differently. Some clones are missing from TCRdb's copy, which holds only in-frame ones; the method was immunoSEQ multiplex PCR. V, J and clone size reflect that table, while D and trimming were determined from the DNA. The sample consists of fewer than 350,000 clones, about nine tenths of them appearing once. V shed 0 bases, J shed 1 base, and the junction held 6 bases outside the gene matches. CDR3 length: 18 amino acids. Germline V gene sequence: CDR1 WNHNN, CDR2 SYGVQD (reference sequence). This clone was seen a handful of times. What it binds is not known.

The rearrangement uses TRBV10-1 and TRBJ2-1, with 10 bases that match TRBD2. The source material was memory CD8+ T cells sorted from blood. As to subset: CD45RO+ cells pooled with CCR7-negative TemRA cells. The clonotype originates from a man younger than 35 in good health. The CDR3 bases are TGCGCCAGCAGTGAGTCTCCAGCGGGAGGGCCATCCTACAATGAGCAGTTCTTC. It encodes CASSESPAGGPSYNEQFF.